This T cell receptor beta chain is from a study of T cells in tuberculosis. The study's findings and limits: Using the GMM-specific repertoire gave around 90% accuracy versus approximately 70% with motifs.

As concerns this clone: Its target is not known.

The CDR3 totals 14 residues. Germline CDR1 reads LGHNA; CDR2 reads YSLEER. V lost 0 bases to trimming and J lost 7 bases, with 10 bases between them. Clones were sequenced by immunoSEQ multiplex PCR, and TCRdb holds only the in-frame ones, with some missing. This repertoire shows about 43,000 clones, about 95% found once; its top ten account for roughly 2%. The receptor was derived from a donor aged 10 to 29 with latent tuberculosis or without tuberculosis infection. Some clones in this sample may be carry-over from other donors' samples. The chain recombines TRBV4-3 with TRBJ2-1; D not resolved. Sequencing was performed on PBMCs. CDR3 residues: CASSQDGGTNEQFF. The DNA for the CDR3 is TGCGCCAGCAGCCAAGATGGCGGAACAAATGAGCAGTTCTTC.